This T cell receptor beta chain appears in the sequencing data of a study of cytomegalovirus exposure and HLA in healthy donors. To note about this clone: Its antigen is unidentified.

The PCR used 60 Vbeta and 13 Jbeta primers. The table came from immunoSEQ multiplex PCR; TCRdb's copy has only in-frame clones and leaves some out. The sample table sets out approximately 110,000 clones. Overall study findings and caveats: Apart from CMV serostatus, no immune exposure information was available. Later on, an analysis showed TCR association rates differing by HLA locus, with DRB1 the most and HLA-C the fewest. Sequence variants that were highly shared formed a cluster that was likely a sequencing artifact. Later analysis suggested most CMV-associated TCR beta chains were HLA-restricted.

Source material: PBMCs. The origin of this receptor is a man aged 40-50 years in good health and CMV-seronegative.

The CDR3 loop is CASSLTGLAGVIEQYF. CDR3 in DNA: TGTGCCAGCAGCCTAACGGGACTAGCGGGAGTCATCGAGCAGTACTTC. The rearrangement uses TRBV5-6 and TRBJ2-7, with 14 bases lining up with TRBD2. The ends lost 4 bases at V and 6 bases at J; junction bases unmatched: 9. CDR3 length: 16 amino acids. Looked up from germline, CDR1 is SGHDT and CDR2 is YYEEEE. Full variable domain (missing parts from reference TRBV5-6 and TRBJ2-7): DAGVTQSPTHLIKTRGQQVTLRCSPKSGHDTVSWYQQALGQGPQFIFQYYEEEERQRGNFPDRFSGHQFPNYSSELNVNALLLGDSALYLCASSLTGLAGVIEQYFGPGTRLTVT.